These 4 T cell receptor beta chains were all obtained from the same sample, sequenced in a study of blood T cell repertoires in COVID-19. The protocol was immunoSEQ multiplex PCR, while the TCRdb copy is restricted to in-frame clones and leaves out a portion. The table shows fewer than 65,000 clones, with nearly 80% occurring only once. The source material was peripheral blood. The source is a human donor in a cohort sampled during active COVID-19.

The gene calls are TRBV4-1 and TRBJ2-1, with TRBD1 identical over 7 bases. V lost 2 bases, J lost 8 bases, and 12 bases stayed unmatched. This CDR3 comprises 16 residues. Germline CDR1 MGHRA, CDR2 YSYEKL. The DNA of the CDR3 is TGCGCCAGCAGCCAATCTTTTTCCGGGACAGTGGATGAGCAGTTCTTC. Translated, it gives CASSQSFSGTVDEQFF.

The genes are TRBV28 and TRBJ2-1, with 7 bases fitting TRBD1. The CDR3 runs to 17 residues. The V gene's germline CDR1 is MDHEN and CDR2 SYDVKM. The ends lost 3 bases at V and 7 bases at J; junction bases unmatched: 15. The CDR3: CASSLTGITHTRNEQFF. In DNA form, the CDR3 reads TGTGCCAGCAGTTTGACAGGGATCACACACACAAGGAATGAGCAGTTCTTC.

The genes are TRBV5-1 and TRBJ2-1; D not resolved. This CDR3 contains 15 residues. V lost 1 base to trimming and J lost 1 base, with 9 bases between them. Germline V lookup: CDR1 SGHRS, CDR2 YFSETQ. The CDR3 here is CASSLTELSYNEQFF. CDR3 nucleotides: TGCGCCAGCAGCTTGACAGAACTTTCCTACAATGAGCAGTTCTTC.

The chain recombines TRBV10-3 with TRBJ1-4; D call uncertain. Trimming took off 3 bases at V and 1 base at J, with 6 bases between the two ends. This CDR3 is built from 14 residues. The germline gives CDR1 ENHRY, CDR2 SYGVKD. CDR3 loop: CAISEALTNEKLFF. In nucleotides, the CDR3 is TGTGCCATCAGTGAAGCCCTAACTAATGAAAAACTGTTTTTT.